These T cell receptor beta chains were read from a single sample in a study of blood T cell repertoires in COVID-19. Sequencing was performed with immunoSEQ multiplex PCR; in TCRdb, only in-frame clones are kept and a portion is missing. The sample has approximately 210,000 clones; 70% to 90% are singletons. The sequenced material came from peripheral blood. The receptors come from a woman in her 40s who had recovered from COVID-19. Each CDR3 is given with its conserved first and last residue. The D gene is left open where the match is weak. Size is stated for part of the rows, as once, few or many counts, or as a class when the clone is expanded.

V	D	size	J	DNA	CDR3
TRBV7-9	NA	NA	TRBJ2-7	TGTGCCAGCAGCTCCATCCCGGGGAGGCCGGCCCCGAACTTC	CASSSIPGRPAPNF
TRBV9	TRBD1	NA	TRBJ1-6	TGTGCCAGCAGCGTAGCTGAGGGGGCTTCACCCCTCCACTTT	CASSVAEGASPLHF
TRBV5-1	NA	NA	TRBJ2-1	TGCGCCAGCAGCCCGGGGACTGTAACGAGACCGTACAATGAGCAGTTCTTC	CASSPGTVTRPYNEQFF
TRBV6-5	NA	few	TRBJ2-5	TGTGCCAGCAGTTACTCTCCAGGGGAGACCCAGTACTTC	CASSYSPGETQYF
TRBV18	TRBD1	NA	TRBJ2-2	TGTGCCAGCTCACCCGGGACAGCGAACACCGGGGAGCTGTTTTTT	CASSPGTANTGELFF
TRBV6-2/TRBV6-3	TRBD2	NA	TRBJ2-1	TGTGCCAGCAGTTCCTTAATGGGAGAGCGGGGGTACAATGAGCAGTTCTTC	CASSSLMGERGYNEQFF
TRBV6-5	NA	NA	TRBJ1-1	TGTGCCAGCAGTTACGCGAGGGTGGGCACTGAAGCTTTCTTT	CASSYARVGTEAFF
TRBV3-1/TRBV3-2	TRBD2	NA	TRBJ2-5	TGTGCCAGCAGCCAAGATTGGCTAGCGGGAGGGAAGTACCAAGAGACCCAGTACTTC	CASSQDWLAGGKYQETQYF
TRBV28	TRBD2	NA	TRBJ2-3	TGTGCCAGCACCTCCCGGGCTAGCGGGAGGATACAGACAGATACGCAGTATTTT	CASTSRASGRIQTDTQYF
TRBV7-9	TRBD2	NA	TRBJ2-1	TGTGCCAGCAGCTTACTCGTGACTAGCGGGACATACAATGAGCAGTTCTTC	CASSLLVTSGTYNEQFF
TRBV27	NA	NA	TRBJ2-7	TGTGCCAGCAGCCAAACCTACGGGGGTGGAGAGCAGTACTTC	CASSQTYGGGEQYF
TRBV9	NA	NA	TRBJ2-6	TGTGCCAGCAGCTCACAAACCTCTGGGGCCAACGTCCTGACTTTC	CASSSQTSGANVLTF
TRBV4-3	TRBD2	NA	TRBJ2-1	TGCGCCAGCAGCCGAGACCCCCACTTGAGCGGGAGTCGGAATGAGCAGTTCTTC	CASSRDPHLSGSRNEQFF
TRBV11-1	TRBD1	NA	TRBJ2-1	TGTGCCAGCAGCTTAGTACAGGGGGCGCAGGGTGGGCAGTTCTTC	CASSLVQGAQGGQFF
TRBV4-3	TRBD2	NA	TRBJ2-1	TGCGCCAGCAGCCAAGATAGTAGCGGGAGAGGTGATGAGGAGCAGTTCTTC	CASSQDSSGRGDEEQFF
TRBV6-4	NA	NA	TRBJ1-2	TGTGCCAGCAGTGTCACGGGACAACCGAGGTATGGCTACACCTTC	CASSVTGQPRYGYTF
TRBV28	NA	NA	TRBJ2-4	TGTGCCAGCAGTGTACCAAACTTGTTAGCCAAAAACATTCAGTACTTC	CASSVPNLLAKNIQYF
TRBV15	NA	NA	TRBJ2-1	TGTGCCACCAGCAGAGGACTTGGCTCGGGGGATCAGTTCTTC	CATSRGLGSGDQFF
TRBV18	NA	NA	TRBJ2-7	TGTGCCAGCTCACCGAGTGGAGACGAGCAGTACTTC	CASSPSGDEQYF
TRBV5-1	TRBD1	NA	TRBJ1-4	TGCGCCAGCAGGGACGGGACAGGGGTTGAAAAACTGTTTTTT	CASRDGTGVEKLFF